The 2 T cell receptor beta chains below were found in one sample sequenced in a study of beta chain features in type 1 diabetes. The sequenced template was cDNA made from the entire isolated RNA. The repertoire was sequenced with immunoSEQ multiplex PCR; TCRdb's copy has only in-frame clones and lacks some. Seen here are roughly 350,000 clones, approximately 11% observed once, and the top ten hold 0.015%. Sequences were obtained from naive CD4+ T cells from blood. The receptors here all came from a woman aged 25 to 45 in good health.

In this sample, this clone turned up a few times. The V and J genes are TRBV4-2 and TRBJ2-2; 8 bases agree with TRBD1. Per germline, CDR1 LGHNA and CDR2 YNFKEQ. CDR3 length: 15 amino acids. Trimming cost V 6 bases and J 1 base; bases outside gene matches: 4. CDR3 residues: CASSRQGKNTGELFF. CDR3 sequence (DNA): TGTGCCAGCAGTCGACAGGGGAAGAACACCGGGGAGCTGTTTTTT.

This chain joins TRBV2 and TRBJ2-5; D is possibly TRBD1 (5 bases). Germline CDR1 reads SNHLY; CDR2 reads FYNNEI. The CDR3 is 15 residues long. V lost 10 bases and J lost 0, with 18 bases in between. CDR3 sequence reads: CANPLEAGNQETQYF. The CDR3 DNA follows: TGTGCCAACCCCCTCGAGGCAGGGAACCAAGAGACCCAGTACTTC.